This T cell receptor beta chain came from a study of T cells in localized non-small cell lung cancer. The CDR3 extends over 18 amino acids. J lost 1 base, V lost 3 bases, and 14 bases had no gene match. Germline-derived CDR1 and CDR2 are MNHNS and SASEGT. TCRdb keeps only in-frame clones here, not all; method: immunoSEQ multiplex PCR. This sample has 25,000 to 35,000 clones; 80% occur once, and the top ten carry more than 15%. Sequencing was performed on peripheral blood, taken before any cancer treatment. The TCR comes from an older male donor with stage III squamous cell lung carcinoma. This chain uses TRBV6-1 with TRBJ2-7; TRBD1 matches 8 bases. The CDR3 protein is CASSDPGADRGISYEQYF. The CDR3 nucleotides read TGTGCCAGCAGTGATCCCGGTGCTGACAGGGGAATATCCTACGAGCAGTACTTC.